This entry lists 27 T cell receptor beta chains sequenced from one sample in a study of T cell changes during pregnancy in multiple sclerosis. Some clones are missing from TCRdb's copy, which holds only in-frame ones; the method was immunoSEQ multiplex PCR. Found here are tens of thousands of clones, 80% to 95% of them singletons; the top ten hold 1% to 1.5%. Sequencing input: peripheral blood. Receptors were obtained from a female donor with multiple sclerosis, enrolled in a pregnancy study.

This chain links TRBV6-5 with TRBJ1-1; no reliable D call. V shed 0 bases and J shed 5 bases, with 10 bases lying between them. Germline CDR1 is MNHEY and CDR2 is SVGAGI. The CDR3 contains 14 residues. CDR3 DNA: TGTGCCAGCAGTTACTCAAACAGAGGGACTGAAGCTTTCTTT. It codes for CASSYSNRGTEAFF.

The rearrangement uses TRBV7-8 and TRBJ2-1; the match to TRBD1 covers 11 bases. CDR3 length: 16 residues. The V segment lost 0 bases and the J segment 8 bases; nucleotides outside the gene matches: 6. Germline V lookup: CDR1 SGHVS, CDR2 FQNEAQ. Here the CDR3 DNA reads TGTGCCAGCAGCTTAGCTTCGGAGGGACAGGGGGATGAGCAGTTCTTC. Its protein is CASSLASEGQGDEQFF.

This chain connects TRBV28 to TRBJ1-4, with D perhaps matching TRBD1 (5 bases). Trimming left V 2 bases short and J 8 bases short, with 15 bases between. The CDR3 is 15 amino acids. CDR1 and CDR2 (germline): MDHEN, SYDVKM. CDR3 amino acids: CASSLRGGAGEKLFF. Here the CDR3 DNA reads TGTGCCAGCAGTTTAAGGGGAGGAGCCGGGGAAAAACTGTTTTTT.

The rearrangement joins TRBV7-2 to TRBJ2-7; TRBD2 might be the D (6 bases). The CDR3 consists of 14 residues. The germline V gene encodes CDR1 SGHTA and CDR2 FQGNSA. V was cut by 2 bases and J by 3 bases, with 11 bases left in between. DNA for the CDR3: TGTGCCAGCAGCTTACTGACGGGAGACTACGAGCAGTACTTC. Amino acids: CASSLLTGDYEQYF.

This sequence joins TRBV7-6 and TRBJ2-1; D is uncertain. Germline V gene data show CDR1 as SGHVS and CDR2 as FNYEAQ. The CDR3 is made up of 14 amino acids. Trimming stripped 2 bases from V and 5 bases from J, with 10 bases between. The CDR3 DNA follows: TGTGCCAGCAGCTTATTCTGGCACCACAATGAGCAGTTCTTC. Residues: CASSLFWHHNEQFF. Supplemented by reference TRBV7-6 and TRBJ2-1, the full variable domain reads GAGVSQSPRYKVTKRGQDVALRCDPISGHVSLYWYRQALGQGPEFLTYFNYEAQQDKSGLPNDRFSAERPEGSISTLTIQRTEQRDSAMYRCASSLFWHHNEQFFGPGTRLTVL.

The V and J genes are TRBV6-1 and TRBJ1-2; the D is unclear. CDR3 length: 14 amino acids. Germline V CDR1 and CDR2: MNHNS, SASEGT. V lost 3 bases and J lost 5, with 13 bases in between. The CDR3 loop is CASSELDGWYGYTF. Here the CDR3 DNA reads TGTGCCAGCAGTGAGTTAGACGGTTGGTATGGCTACACCTTC.

J is TRBJ2-3 and V is TRBV5-1; 8 bases agree with TRBD2. After removal of 2 bases from V and 1 base from J, the junction contained 3 bases not matched to a gene. This CDR3 region has 15 residues. Per the germline V gene, CDR1 is SGHRS and CDR2 is YFSETQ. This chain's CDR3 is CASSLSGSGTDTQYF. The CDR3 coding sequence is TGCGCCAGCAGCTTAAGCGGGAGCGGCACAGATACGCAGTATTTT. Full variable domain (rest looked up from reference TRBV5-1 and TRBJ2-3): KAGVTQTPRYLIKTRGQQVTLSCSPISGHRSVSWYQQTPGQGLQFLFEYFSETQRNKGNFPGRFSGRQFSNSRSEMNVSTLELGDSALYLCASSLSGSGTDTQYFGPGTRLTVL.

The chain has TRBV30 and TRBJ1-2; TRBD1 agrees at 7 bases. From germline, CDR1 is GTSNPN and CDR2 SVGIG (reference sequence). The CDR3 is made up of 15 amino acids. J lost 0 bases, V lost 5 bases, and 9 bases had no gene match. CDR3 in amino acids: CAWGTVLTTNYGYTF. CDR3 nucleotide sequence: TGTGCCTGGGGGACAGTACTAACTACTAACTATGGCTACACCTTC.

This chain connects TRBV7-3 to TRBJ2-1, with D unresolved. Germline-derived CDR1 and CDR2 are SGHTA and FQGTGA. The CDR3 consists of 13 residues. V gave up 1 base and J gave up 5 bases, with 6 bases separating them. The CDR3 coding sequence is TGTGCCAGCAGCTTAAGTGTCGACAATGAGCAGTTCTTC. It translates to CASSLSVDNEQFF. The full variable domain, with the rest looked up from reference TRBV7-3 and TRBJ2-1, is GAGVSQTPSNKVTEKGKYVELRCDPISGHTALYWYRQSLGQGPEFLIYFQGTGAADDSGLPNDRFFAVRPEGSVSTLKIQRTERGDSAVYLCASSLSVDNEQFFGPGTRLTVL.

The chain recombines TRBV28 with TRBJ1-3; D perhaps matches TRBD1 (5 bases). Germline assignment: CDR1 MDHEN and CDR2 SYDVKM. Trimming stripped 6 bases from V and 3 bases from J, with 15 bases between. This CDR3 is 15 amino acids long. CDR3 sequence: CASRPDTQGGNTIYF. The DNA for the CDR3 is TGTGCCAGCAGACCCGACACCCAGGGTGGAAACACCATATATTTT.

V and J are TRBV7-9 and TRBJ1-5, with 7 bases aligning to TRBD1. CDR1 and CDR2 (germline): SEHNR, FQNEAQ (reference sequence). The CDR3 covers 14 residues. The V segment lost 5 bases and the J segment 1 base; nucleotides outside the gene matches: 2. The CDR3 region has the DNA TGTGCCAGCAGCGTACAGGGGAGCAATCAGCCCCAGCATTTT. It specifies CASSVQGSNQPQHF.

The gene calls are TRBV5-1 and TRBJ2-2; D may be TRBD2 (6 bases). In germline, CDR1 is SGHRS, CDR2 YFSETQ. V dropped 4 bases and J dropped 3 bases, with 16 bases sitting between them. The CDR3 sequence is 16 residues long. DNA for the CDR3: TGCGCCAGCAGCCCGACGTTGGGGAGGTACACCGGGGAGCTGTTTTTT. Protein product: CASSPTLGRYTGELFF.

This chain uses TRBV6-5 with TRBJ2-5; D gene ambiguous. Germline V gene data show CDR1 as MNHEY and CDR2 as SVGAGI. CDR3 length equals 16 residues. V was cut by 3 bases and J by 2 bases, with 16 bases left in between. As DNA, the CDR3 is TGTGCCAGCAGTTATTACTCCATAGGTGGTCAAGAGACCCAGTACTTC. Translation gives CASSYYSIGGQETQYF.

This clone was detected only once. The V gene is TRBV25-1, the J gene TRBJ1-2; D is unresolved. V lost 3 bases to trimming and J lost 5 bases, with 19 bases between them. Germline V CDR1 and CDR2: MGHDK, SYGVNS. CDR3 length: 16 residues. CDR3 loop: CASSDPGVSAPYGYTF. CDR3 in DNA: TGTGCCAGCAGTGACCCCGGGGTGAGTGCCCCATATGGCTACACCTTC.

The chain couples TRBV19 to TRBJ2-2; D possibly uses TRBD1 or TRBD2 (6 bases each). With 3 bases removed from V and 2 bases from J, the gap between germline ends came to 7 bases. CDR1 and CDR2 from the germline V gene are LNHDA and SQIVND (reference sequence). The CDR3 is made up of 14 amino acids. CDR3 protein: CASSMGGNTGELFF. The DNA for the CDR3 is TGTGCCAGTAGTATGGGGGGCAACACCGGGGAGCTGTTTTTT.

This clone was detected only once. V usage is TRBV2 and J usage is TRBJ1-2; D unresolved. V lost 7 bases, J lost 4 bases, and 22 bases lay in between. The CDR3 is made up of 16 amino acids. Per germline, CDR1 SNHLY and CDR2 FYNNEI. As DNA, the CDR3 is TGTGCCAGCAAATCGGACGCAGAGTCCTACCTCTATGGCTACACCTTC. Encoded protein: CASKSDAESYLYGYTF. Supplemented by reference TRBV2 and TRBJ1-2, the full variable domain reads EPEVTQTPSHQVTQMGQEVILRCVPISNHLYFYWYRQILGQKVEFLVSFYNNEISEKSEIFDDQFSVERPDGSNFTLKIRSTKLEDSAMYFCASKSDAESYLYGYTFGSGTRLTVV.

The chain has TRBV7-3 and TRBJ2-5, with 9 positions matching TRBD2. V dropped 5 bases and J dropped 4; count of bases not matched to a gene: 8. Per the germline V gene, CDR1 is SGHTA and CDR2 is FQGTGA. This CDR3 comprises 15 residues. The CDR3 protein is CASSPPTSGRETQYF. The CDR3 nucleotides read TGTGCCAGCAGCCCTCCGACTAGCGGTCGAGAGACCCAGTACTTC.

The chain couples TRBV5-6 to TRBJ2-7; 8 bases are shared with TRBD1. V was pared by 7 bases and J by 0 bases, with 6 bases of the junction left unmatched. The CDR3 spans 14 residues. From germline, CDR1 is SGHDT and CDR2 YYEEEE. CDR3 residues: CASGTTGASYEQYF. Written as DNA, the CDR3 is TGTGCCAGCGGAACGACAGGGGCCTCCTACGAGCAGTACTTC.

V usage is TRBV6-1 and J usage is TRBJ2-7; no firm D call. V lost 3 bases to trimming and J lost 3 bases, with 9 bases between them. CDR1 MNHNS and CDR2 SASEGT come from the germline V gene. The CDR3 is 13 residues long. CDR3 in DNA: TGTGCCAGCAGTGACCTACAGCTCTACGAGCAGTACTTC. Translation gives CASSDLQLYEQYF.

The rearrangement links TRBV27 to TRBJ2-1; 11 bases are a match to TRBD2. The ends lost 0 bases at V and 10 bases at J; junction bases unmatched: 2. Germline V gives CDR1 MNHEY, CDR2 SMNVEV (reference sequence). CDR3 length: 14 residues. In nucleotides, the CDR3 is TGTGCCAGCAGTTTATCGACTAGCGGGATAGAGCAGTTCTTC. Translated, it gives CASSLSTSGIEQFF.

This chain uses TRBV10-2 with TRBJ2-3; D is uncertain. V was shortened by 0 bases and J by 4 bases, with 5 bases between the two germline ends. CDR1 is WSHSY, CDR2 SAAADI, per germline. The CDR3 contains 13 residues. The DNA of the CDR3 is TGCGCCAGCAGTGAGTCGAACCCAGATACGCAGTATTTT. This sequence encodes CASSESNPDTQYF.

The chain has TRBV19 and TRBJ2-4, with 10 nucleotides matching TRBD2. The CDR3 length is 18 residues. Trimming removed 2 bases from V and 0 bases from J; junction bases left unmatched: 7. Germline V gene lookup returns CDR1 LNHDA and CDR2 SQIVND (reference sequence). In DNA form, the CDR3 reads TGTGCCAGTAGTATAAGAACTAGCGGGAACCTAGCCAAAAACATTCAGTACTTC. This gives the protein CASSIRTSGNLAKNIQYF.

The gene calls are TRBV13 and TRBJ2-7; TRBD2 agrees at 9 bases. The CDR3 has 15 amino acids. The ends lost 4 bases at V and 4 bases at J; junction bases unmatched: 8. The V gene's germline CDR1 is PRHDT and CDR2 FYEKMQ (reference sequence). CDR3 loop: CASSYRLAEIYEQYF. As DNA, the CDR3 is TGTGCCAGCAGCTACCGACTAGCGGAGATATACGAGCAGTACTTC.

The chain has TRBV4-2 and TRBJ2-7; 10 positions match TRBD2. V lost 0 bases and J lost 0; bases outside the gene matches: 5. Per germline, CDR1 LGHNA and CDR2 YNFKEQ. This CDR3 spans 17 amino acids. The CDR3 region is CASSQDLAGDNSYEQYF. The CDR3, as DNA: TGTGCCAGCAGCCAAGATCTAGCGGGAGATAACTCCTACGAGCAGTACTTC.

Note on this clone: At the DNA level, this CDR3 is encoded by other sequences in the same sample as well. The V call is TRBV10-1, the J call TRBJ1-4, with 8 bases that match TRBD1. The germline V gene has CDR1 WNHNN and CDR2 SYGVQD (reference sequence). The trim removed 6 bases at V and 5 bases at J, leaving 2 bases unmatched. The CDR3 consists of 13 residues. CDR3 region: CASSRQGNEKLFF. The DNA for the CDR3 is TGCGCCAGCAGCCGACAGGGGAATGAAAAACTGTTTTTT.

V and J are TRBV11-2 and TRBJ1-1, with D hard to call. V lost 4 bases and J lost 4, with 10 bases in between. There are 13 residues in the CDR3. Germline V CDR1 and CDR2: SGHAT, FQNNGV. Written as DNA, the CDR3 is TGTGCCAGCAGCTCACCAACCAGCACTGAAGCTTTCTTT. Its protein product is CASSSPTSTEAFF.

The genes are TRBV30 and TRBJ1-1, with D unresolved. CDR1 and CDR2 from the germline V gene are GTSNPN and SVGIG (reference sequence). The CDR3 extends over 12 amino acids. Deletions cut 5 bases from V and 5 bases from J, with 12 bases between. CDR3 coding DNA: TGTGCCTGGGCGGATGTCGGTACTGAAGCTTTCTTT. It yields the protein CAWADVGTEAFF.